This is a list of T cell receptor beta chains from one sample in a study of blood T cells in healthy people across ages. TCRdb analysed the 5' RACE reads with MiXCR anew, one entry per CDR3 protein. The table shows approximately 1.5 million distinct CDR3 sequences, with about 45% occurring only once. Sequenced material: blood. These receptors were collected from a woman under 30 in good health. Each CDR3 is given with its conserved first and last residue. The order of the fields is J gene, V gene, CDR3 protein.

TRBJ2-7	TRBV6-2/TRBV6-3	CASSLSRDRVRYEQYF
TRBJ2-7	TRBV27	CASSFAKEQYF
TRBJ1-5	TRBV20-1	CSASPSGLASNQPQHF
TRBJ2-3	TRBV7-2	CASSLAGGVRTSTDTQYF
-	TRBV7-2	CASSLVGTGGPIGSGEQYF
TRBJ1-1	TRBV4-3	CASSQATQGSTEAFF
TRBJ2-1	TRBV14	CASSQDLVIDEQFF
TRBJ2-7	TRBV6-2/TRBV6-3	CASSYSSVVGEQYF
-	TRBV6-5	CASSSLTGVNEQYF
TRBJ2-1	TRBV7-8	CASSLLLGGNEQFF
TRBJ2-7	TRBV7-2	CASSSEGGYSYEQYF
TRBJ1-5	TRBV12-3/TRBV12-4	CASSREGQGEQPQHF
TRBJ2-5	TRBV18	CASSPDGLQETQYF
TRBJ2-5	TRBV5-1	CASSRGQDPVREQYF
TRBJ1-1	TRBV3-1	CASSHARDGNTEAFF
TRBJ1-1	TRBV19	CASSISQPGHLNTEAFF
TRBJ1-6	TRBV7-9	CASSLKGNSPLHF
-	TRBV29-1	CSVEASYNEQYF
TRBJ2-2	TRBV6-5	CARRFERNTGELFF
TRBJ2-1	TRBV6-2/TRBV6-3	CASSFRIGATGFYNEQFF
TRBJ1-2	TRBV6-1	CASSEAAGGYTF
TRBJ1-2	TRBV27	CASSLSGQGGNYGYTF
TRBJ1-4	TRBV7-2	CASSEDSGGNGLFF
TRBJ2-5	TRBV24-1	CATSDSPGGRMVNEQYF
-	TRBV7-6	CAGSLGNRDLPYEQYF
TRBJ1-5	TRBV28	CASSLAGTGGSRQPQHF
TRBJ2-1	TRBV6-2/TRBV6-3	CASSHRYNEQFF
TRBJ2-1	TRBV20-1	CSAPDPTYNEQFF
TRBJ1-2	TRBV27	CASSTYGQGGLYYGYTF
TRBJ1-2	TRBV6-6	CASSYSADYGYTF
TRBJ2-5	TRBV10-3	CAISESTWETQYF
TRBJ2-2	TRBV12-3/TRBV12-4	CASSLGGDRRRELFF
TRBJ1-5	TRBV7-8	CASSSQGLNQPRHF
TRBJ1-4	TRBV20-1	CSAKDRGAKEKLFF
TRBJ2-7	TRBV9	CASSVGQGTPYEQDF
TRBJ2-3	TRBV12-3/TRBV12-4	CASSLGTPTDTQYF
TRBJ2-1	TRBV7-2	CASSLSRDAGYNEQFF
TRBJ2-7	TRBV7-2	CASSLAWKIAGGVNEQYF
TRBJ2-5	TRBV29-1	CSVTTPGHSETQYF
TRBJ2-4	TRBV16	CASYSGLMGYNEQYF
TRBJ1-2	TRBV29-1	CSAEDHSGQMAGYTF
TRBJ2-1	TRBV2	CASSESRQVLNEQFF
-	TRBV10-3	CAASGTGVEQYF
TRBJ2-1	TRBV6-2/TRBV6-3	CASSYISGRGVEQFF
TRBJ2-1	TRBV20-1	CSARDSGGADEQFF
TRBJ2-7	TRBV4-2	CASSPGLAEPSHNEQYF
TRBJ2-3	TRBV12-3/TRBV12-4	CASSLFMAVTDTQYF
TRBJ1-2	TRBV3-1	CASSHRVHYGYTF
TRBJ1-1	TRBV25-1	CASSETGLLNTEAFF
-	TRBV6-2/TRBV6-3	CASGPLAGAHIQYF
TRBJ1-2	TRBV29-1	CSVEPDLNYGYTF
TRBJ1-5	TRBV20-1	CSATSRASQPQHF
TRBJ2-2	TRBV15	CATSRDELAGEAGELFF